This entry describes one T cell receptor beta chain. With 3 bases clipped from V and 2 bases from J, the junction kept 8 bases outside the gene matches. Germline V lookup: CDR1 LGHNA, CDR2 YNFKEQ. This CDR3 has 18 amino acids. This record comes from a study of control samples from healthy donors and cancer patients. Assay used: immunoSEQ multiplex PCR; TCRdb lists only in-frame clones, some missing. The data contain about 140,000 clones, 80% to 95% of them singletons. The source is a man aged 25 to 40 in good health. The chain couples TRBV4-2 to TRBJ2-3, with TRBD2 identical over 13 bases. Material for sequencing was blood. CDR3 sequence (DNA): TGTGCCAGCAGCCAGGACGTCGGACTAGCGGGAGTCACAGATACGCAGTATTTT. This translates into CASSQDVGLAGVTDTQYF.